These 22 T cell receptor beta chains were all obtained from the same sample, sequenced in a study of Tregs in tolerant kidney transplant recipients. The repertoire was sequenced with immunoSEQ multiplex PCR; TCRdb's copy has only in-frame clones and lacks some. The sample includes tens of thousands of clones, 80% to 85% of them seen just once. Sequenced: CD4+ T cells from blood. These receptors were obtained from a human donor in good health.

The chain uses TRBV27 and TRBJ2-7; D is possibly TRBD1 (6 bases). The CDR3 is made up of 14 amino acids. Trimming left V 6 bases short and J 4 bases short, with 16 bases between. Germline V gene lookup returns CDR1 MNHEY and CDR2 SMNVEV (reference sequence). CDR3 DNA: TGTGCCAGCAGCCTAGGGGGACCCCGATACGAGCAGTACTTC. Translating it yields CASSLGGPRYEQYF.

V and J are TRBV11-2 and TRBJ2-7; D remains unclear. The ends were cut back, 3 bases at V and 4 bases at J, with 4 bases in the middle. Germline lookup yields CDR1 SGHAT and CDR2 FQNNGV. The CDR3 length is 11 residues. This CDR3 reads CASSLTYEQYF. The CDR3 DNA follows: TGTGCCAGCAGCTTGACTTACGAGCAGTACTTC.

J is TRBJ2-7 and V is TRBV7-9; the match to TRBD1 covers 8 bases. The CDR3 is 15 amino acids. Trimming took 4 bases from V and 5 from J; bases not matched to a gene: 10. Germline V gene sequence: CDR1 SEHNR, CDR2 FQNEAQ (reference sequence). CDR3 DNA: TGTGCCAGCAGCTCCCAGGGGGCGCAACACGACGAGCAGTACTTC. Protein: CASSSQGAQHDEQYF. Full variable domain (outside the CDR3, taken from reference TRBV7-9 and TRBJ2-7): DTGVSQNPRHKITKRGQNVTFRCDPISEHNRLYWYRQTLGQGPEFLTYFQNEAQLEKSRLLSDRFSAERPKGSFSTLEIQRTEQGDSAMYLCASSSQGAQHDEQYFGPGTRLTVT.

The chain uses TRBV7-2 and TRBJ1-2; the D gene is possibly TRBD1 (6 bases). The V gene's germline CDR1 is SGHTA and CDR2 FQGNSA. V lost 3 bases to trimming and J lost 4 bases, with 6 bases between them. This CDR3 is 12 amino acids long. This chain's CDR3 is CASSLDSYGYTF. The DNA of the CDR3 is TGTGCCAGCAGCTTGGACAGCTATGGCTACACCTTC.

The chain employs TRBV4-2 and TRBJ2-2; possibly TRBD2 for D (7 bases). The CDR3 covers 16 residues. Germline-derived CDR1 and CDR2 are LGHNA and YNFKEQ. The V and J ends lost 0 bases and 5 bases respectively, with 13 bases between them. The CDR3 reads CASSQEGGPLTGELFF. CDR3 DNA sequence: TGTGCCAGCAGCCAAGAGGGGGGGCCCTTAACCGGGGAGCTGTTTTTT.

The V call is TRBV6-5, the J call TRBJ1-6, with TRBD1 matching over 7 bases. The CDR3 has 13 residues. Losses at the gene ends were 6 bases for V and 9 bases for J; bases not matched to a gene: 5. Germline V gene lookup returns CDR1 MNHEY and CDR2 SVGAGI. The CDR3 is CASRGQVASPLHF. CDR3 nucleotides: TGTGCCAGCAGAGGACAGGTCGCTTCACCCCTCCACTTT.

This clone turned up a few times. The V call is TRBV19, the J call TRBJ2-5; the D is unclear. Germline V lookup: CDR1 LNHDA, CDR2 SQIVND (reference sequence). The germline V and J ends were trimmed by 4 bases and 5 bases, with 5 bases remaining between them. CDR3 length: 11 residues. The CDR3 loop is CASSNGETQYF. For the CDR3, the DNA is TGTGCCAGTAGTAACGGGGAGACCCAGTACTTC.

This clone has only a few counts. The rearrangement links TRBV2 to TRBJ2-2; tentatively, D is TRBD1 (6 bases). This CDR3 spans 15 amino acids. Germline assignment: CDR1 SNHLY and CDR2 FYNNEI. Trimming took 9 bases from V and 1 from J, leaving 15 bases between them. CDR3 sequence reads: CASSTGTWNTGELFF. DNA of the CDR3: TGTGCCAGTAGTACCGGGACATGGAACACCGGGGAGCTGTTTTTT.

The rearrangement joins TRBV15 to TRBJ2-7; 8 nucleotides match TRBD1. J gave up 2 bases and V 6 bases, and 6 bases lay outside the gene matches. CDR1 and CDR2 (germline): LNHNV, YYDKDF (reference sequence). This CDR3 has 14 amino acids. The CDR3 is CATSAGGWTYEQYF. The CDR3 DNA reads as TGTGCCACCAGTGCAGGGGGCTGGACCTACGAGCAGTACTTC. Drawing the rest from reference TRBV15 and TRBJ2-7, the complete variable domain is DAMVIQNPRYQVTQFGKPVTLSCSQTLNHNVMYWYQQKSSQAPKLLFHYYDKDFNNEADTPDNFQSRRPNTSFCFLDIRSPGLGDTAMYLCATSAGGWTYEQYFGPGTRLTVT.

The sample holds one count of this clone. The chain links TRBV19 to TRBJ1-5; 7 nucleotides line up with TRBD1. The CDR3 covers 17 residues. With 5 bases clipped from V and 4 bases from J, the junction kept 14 bases outside the gene matches. CDR1 and CDR2 (germline): LNHDA, SQIVND (reference sequence). The CDR3 reads CASSARTGDLSNQPQHF. As DNA, the CDR3 is TGTGCCAGTAGTGCCAGGACAGGAGATCTATCAAATCAGCCCCAGCATTTT.

This clone was recorded a few times. The gene calls are TRBV5-6 and TRBJ1-2, with D possibly TRBD1 on 5 matching bases. V gave up 4 bases and J gave up 8 bases, with 24 bases separating them. There are 16 residues in the CDR3. Germline V gene sequence: CDR1 SGHDT, CDR2 YYEEEE. In nucleotides, the CDR3 is TGTGCCAGCAGCCTACTCAGTCTAAGGGGCGAACAGGGCTACACCTTC. The encoded protein is CASSLLSLRGEQGYTF.

V usage is TRBV5-1 and J usage is TRBJ2-5, with 12 bases lining up with TRBD2. The CDR3 is 13 amino acids. Per the germline V gene, CDR1 is SGHRS and CDR2 is YFSETQ. The V segment lost 8 bases and the J segment 4 bases; nucleotides outside the gene matches: 3. The CDR3 bases are TGCGCCAGACCGGGACTAGCGGGAGAGACCCAGTACTTC. Its protein product is CARPGLAGETQYF.

The sample holds a few counts of this clone. The gene calls are TRBV6-1 and TRBJ2-1; 9 bases map to TRBD1. The germline gives CDR1 MNHNS, CDR2 SASEGT. V lost 8 bases and J lost 15; bases outside the gene matches: 11. The CDR3 runs 12 residues. The CDR3 protein is CASGEQGAGAFF. The CDR3 region has the DNA TGTGCCAGCGGGGAACAGGGGGCCGGTGCGTTCTTC.

V usage is TRBV7-2 and J usage is TRBJ1-1, with D unclear. The CDR3 consists of 16 residues. The V end was cut by 2 bases, the J end by 4 bases, with 17 bases between. Germline-derived CDR1 and CDR2 are SGHTA and FQGNSA. In DNA, the CDR3 is TGTGCCAGCAGCTTATCGGTACAGCGGGGTTTCACTGAAGCTTTCTTT. Protein: CASSLSVQRGFTEAFF.

The rearrangement links TRBV18 to TRBJ1-5; the D gene is possibly TRBD1 (5 bases). V lost 3 bases to trimming and J lost 5 bases, with 14 bases between them. The germline gives CDR1 KGHSH, CDR2 LQKENI. This CDR3 has 15 residues. This CDR3 is CASSPAGRDYQPQHF. In DNA form, the CDR3 reads TGTGCCAGCTCACCCGCGGGCAGGGACTATCAGCCCCAGCATTTT.

The chain combines TRBV14 with TRBJ1-3; a possible D gene is TRBD1 (5 bases). The CDR3 contains 15 residues. Germline V gene lookup returns CDR1 SGHDN and CDR2 FVKESK. V dropped 1 base and J dropped 1 base, with 8 bases sitting between them. The CDR3 DNA reads as TGTGCCAGCAGCCAAGGGACACCTTCTGGAAACACCATATATTTT. Encoded protein: CASSQGTPSGNTIYF.

The rearrangement uses TRBV6-5 and TRBJ2-3; 7 bases fit TRBD1. This CDR3 region has 16 residues. CDR1 MNHEY and CDR2 SVGAGI come from the germline V gene. V was clipped by 0 bases and J by 3 bases; unmatched bases: 6. DNA for the CDR3: TGTGCCAGCAGTTACTCGAGGCCAGGGGGAACAGATACGCAGTATTTT. Protein: CASSYSRPGGTDTQYF.

This clone was picked up a small number of times. The chain joins TRBV7-9 to TRBJ2-1; the D gene is possibly TRBD2 (6 bases). In germline, CDR1 is SEHNR, CDR2 FQNEAQ (reference sequence). Trimming pared 5 bases from V and 8 bases from J, leaving 13 bases between. The CDR3 is 13 amino acids. CDR3 in amino acids: CASSPGLSDEQFF. The CDR3 bases are TGTGCCAGCAGCCCGGGACTCTCGGATGAGCAGTTCTTC.

This chain uses TRBV9 with TRBJ2-5; no clear D gene. V was trimmed by 3 bases and J by 4 bases, leaving 1 base between them. The CDR3 has 10 residues. CDR1 is SGDLS and CDR2 is YYNGEE in the germline V gene. The CDR3 protein is CASSGETQYF. The DNA for the CDR3 is TGTGCCAGCAGCGGAGAGACCCAGTACTTC.

V and J are TRBV7-9 and TRBJ1-6; D not resolved. The CDR3 spans 14 residues. CDR1 and CDR2 from the germline V gene are SEHNR and FQNEAQ (reference sequence). The germline V and J ends were trimmed by 6 bases and 11 bases, with 17 bases remaining between them. The CDR3 DNA is TGTGCCAGCAGTCCCACGGGGTTTAGAGCACCCCTCCACTTT. It is translated as CASSPTGFRAPLHF. The full variable domain, its missing parts supplied by reference TRBV7-9 and TRBJ1-6, is DTGVSQNPRHKITKRGQNVTFRCDPISEHNRLYWYRQTLGQGPEFLTYFQNEAQLEKSRLLSDRFSAERPKGSFSTLEIQRTEQGDSAMYLCASSPTGFRAPLHFGNGTRLTVT.

The chain couples TRBV14 to TRBJ1-1; 9 nucleotides align to TRBD1. The CDR3 has 15 amino acids. The germline gives CDR1 SGHDN, CDR2 FVKESK. Losses at the gene ends were 3 bases for V and 6 bases for J; bases not matched to a gene: 8. CDR3 protein: CASSHRDRVSSEAFF. For the CDR3, the DNA is TGTGCCAGCAGCCATAGGGACAGGGTTTCCTCTGAAGCTTTCTTT.

CDR3 amino acids: CASSLLRMATDTQYF. CDR3 nucleotides: TGTGCCAGCAGTCTACTAAGGATGGCCACAGATACGCAGTATTTT. The rearrangement uses TRBV28 and TRBJ2-3; D call uncertain. V was cut by 5 bases and J by 2 bases, with 14 bases left in between. The germline V gene has CDR1 MDHEN and CDR2 SYDVKM. The CDR3 contains 15 residues.